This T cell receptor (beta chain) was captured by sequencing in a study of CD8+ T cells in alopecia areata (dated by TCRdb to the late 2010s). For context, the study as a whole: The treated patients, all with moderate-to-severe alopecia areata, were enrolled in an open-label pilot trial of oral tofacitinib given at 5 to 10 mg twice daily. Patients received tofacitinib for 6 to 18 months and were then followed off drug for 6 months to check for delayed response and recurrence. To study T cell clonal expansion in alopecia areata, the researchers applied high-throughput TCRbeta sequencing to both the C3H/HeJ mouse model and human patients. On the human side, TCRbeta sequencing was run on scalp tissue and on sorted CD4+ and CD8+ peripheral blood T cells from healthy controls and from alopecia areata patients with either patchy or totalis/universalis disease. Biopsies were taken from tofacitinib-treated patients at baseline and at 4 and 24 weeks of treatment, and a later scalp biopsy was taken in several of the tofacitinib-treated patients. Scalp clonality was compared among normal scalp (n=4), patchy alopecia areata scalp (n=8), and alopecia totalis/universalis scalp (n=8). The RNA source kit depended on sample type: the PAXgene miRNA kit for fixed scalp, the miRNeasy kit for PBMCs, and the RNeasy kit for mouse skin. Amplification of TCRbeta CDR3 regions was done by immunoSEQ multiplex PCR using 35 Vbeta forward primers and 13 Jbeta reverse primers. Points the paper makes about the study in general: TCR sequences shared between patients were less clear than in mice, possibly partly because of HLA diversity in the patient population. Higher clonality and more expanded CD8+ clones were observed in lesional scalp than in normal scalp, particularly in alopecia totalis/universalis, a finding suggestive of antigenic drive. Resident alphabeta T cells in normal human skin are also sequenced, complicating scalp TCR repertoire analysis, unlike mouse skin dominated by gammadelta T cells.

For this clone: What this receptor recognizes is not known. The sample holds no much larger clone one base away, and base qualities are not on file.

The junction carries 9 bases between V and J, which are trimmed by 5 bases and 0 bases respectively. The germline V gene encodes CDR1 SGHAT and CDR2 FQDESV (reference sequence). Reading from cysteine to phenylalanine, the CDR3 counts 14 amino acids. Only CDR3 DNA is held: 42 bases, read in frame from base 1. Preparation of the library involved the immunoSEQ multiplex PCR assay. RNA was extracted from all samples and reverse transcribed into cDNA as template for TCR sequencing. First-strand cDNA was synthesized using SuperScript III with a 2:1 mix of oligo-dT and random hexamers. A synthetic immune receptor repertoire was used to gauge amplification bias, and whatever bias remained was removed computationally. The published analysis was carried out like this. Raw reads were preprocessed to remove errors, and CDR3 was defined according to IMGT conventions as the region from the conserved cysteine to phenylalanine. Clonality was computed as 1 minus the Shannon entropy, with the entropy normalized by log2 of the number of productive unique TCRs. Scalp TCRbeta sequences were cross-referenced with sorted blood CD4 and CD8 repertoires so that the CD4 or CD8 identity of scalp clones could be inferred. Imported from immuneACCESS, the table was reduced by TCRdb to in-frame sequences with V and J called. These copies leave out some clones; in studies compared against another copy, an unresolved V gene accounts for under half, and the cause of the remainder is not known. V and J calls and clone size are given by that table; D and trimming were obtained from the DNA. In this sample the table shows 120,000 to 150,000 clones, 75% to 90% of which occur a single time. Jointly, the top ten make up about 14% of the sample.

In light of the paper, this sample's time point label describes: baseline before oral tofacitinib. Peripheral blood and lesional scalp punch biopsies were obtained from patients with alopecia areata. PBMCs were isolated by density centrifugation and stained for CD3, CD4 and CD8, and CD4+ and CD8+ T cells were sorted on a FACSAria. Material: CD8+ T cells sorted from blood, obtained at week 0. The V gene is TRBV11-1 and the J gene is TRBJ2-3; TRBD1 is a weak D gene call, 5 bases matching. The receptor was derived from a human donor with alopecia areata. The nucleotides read TGTGCCAGCAGCCCGGACACAAGCACAGATACGCAGTATTTT. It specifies CASSPDTSTDTQYF.